This TCR beta chain is drawn from a study of Graves' ophthalmopathy and Graves' hyperthyroidism. Overall study findings and caveats: Discrimination between ophthalmopathy and stable hyperthyroidism by a 13-signature model showed 87.88% sensitivity and less than 84% specificity.

About this clonotype: No antigen is known for it.

From RNA, the CDR3 regions of TCR beta chains were amplified and sequenced. First-round RT-PCR used HTBI primers; second-round multiplex PCR followed. TCRdb processed the multiplex PCR reads anew with MiXCR; each CDR3 protein has one entry. This repertoire shows about 400,000 distinct CDR3 sequences, 15% found once; its top ten account for 5.5% to 7%. V lost 5 bases, J lost 8 bases, and 12 bases lay in between. The CDR3 totals 12 residues. The germline V gene has CDR1 SGHAT and CDR2 FQNNGV. The chain uses TRBV11-2 and TRBJ1-1; no reliable D call. What was sequenced was peripheral blood. The receptor was derived from a young woman with stable Graves' hyperthyroidism. The CDR3 protein is CASSPERSEAFF. DNA of the CDR3: TGTGCCAGCAGCCCAGAGCGATCAGAAGCTTTCTTT.